The 24 T cell receptor beta chains listed next were all sequenced from one sample in a study of post-analysis software for immune sequencing data. General study findings and limits: Roughly 5 TRBV segments were significantly more frequent in patients than in controls. TRBV5-6, TRBV5-1 and TRBV20-1 were among these segments.

The antigens these receptors bind are not known. Unique-molecular-identifier-tagged TCR beta cDNA libraries were used. In TCRdb, the PCR reads were re-called with MiXCR into one record per CDR3 protein. The sample contains approximately 660,000 distinct CDR3 sequences, around 64% of which appear only once. The sequenced sample consisted of blood. These TCRs come from a girl aged 2-10 years with multiple sclerosis.

About this clonotype itself: The CDR3 carries no conserved terminal phenylalanine or tryptophan, so it likely arises from a read error. V usage is TRBV12-3 or TRBV12-4 and J usage is TRBJ2-7; D is ambiguous. The CDR3 length is 14 residues. The ends were cut back, 5 bases at V and 3 bases at J, with 14 bases in the middle. The CDR3 DNA sequence: TGTGCCAGCAGTCGAGAGTCGGACCTCTACGAGCAGTACTGC. Its protein product is CASSRESDLYEQYC.

This clonotype was picked up a small number of times. The chain links TRBV15 to TRBJ2-7; 7 nucleotides match TRBD2. V shed 6 bases, J shed 11 bases, and the junction held 13 bases outside the gene matches. The germline gives CDR1 LNHNV, CDR2 YYDKDF (reference sequence). The CDR3 is made up of 13 amino acids. The CDR3 is CATSLVAGEGEYF. CDR3 DNA: TGTGCCACCAGTCTTGTGGCGGGAGAAGGGGAGTACTTC. Full variable domain (outside the CDR3, taken from reference TRBV15 and TRBJ2-7): DAMVIQNPRYQVTQFGKPVTLSCSQTLNHNVMYWYQQKSSQAPKLLFHYYDKDFNNEADTPDNFQSRRPNTSFCFLDIRSPGLGDTAMYLCATSLVAGEGEYFGPGTRLTVT.

This clonotype was counted only a few times. This sequence joins TRBV29-1 and TRBJ1-5; D uncertain. V was clipped by 2 bases and J by 2 bases, with 10 bases between them. The CDR3 runs 14 residues. Germline CDR1 SQVTM, CDR2 ANQGSEA. The CDR3 sequence: CSVETPDGNQPQHF. CDR3 nucleotide sequence: TGCAGCGTTGAAACGCCTGACGGCAATCAGCCCCAGCATTTT.

The chain recombines TRBV11-2 with TRBJ2-1; possibly TRBD1 for D (6 bases). Germline V lookup: CDR1 SGHAT, CDR2 FQNNGV. CDR3 length equals 16 residues. Between the trimmed V and J ends, which lost 5 bases and 0 bases, there was a span of 14 bases. The CDR3 spells CASSEQGLPSYNEQFF. CDR3 sequence (DNA): TGTGCCAGCAGCGAACAGGGCCTCCCCTCCTACAATGAGCAGTTCTTC.

This clonotype was found a few times. The rearrangement uses TRBV14 and TRBJ1-2; weak D call: TRBD1 (5 bases). The CDR3 is 17 amino acids. Trimming stripped 0 bases from V and 0 bases from J, with 14 bases between. Germline V gene lookup returns CDR1 SGHDN and CDR2 FVKESK. The CDR3, as DNA: TGTGCCAGCAGCCAAGATCGAAGCCGACAGACTAACTATGGCTACACCTTC. This encodes CASSQDRSRQTNYGYTF.

This clonotype has only one observation. CDR3 amino acids: CASSGRGIANLYVLTF. CDR3 DNA sequence: TGTGCCAGCAGTGGACGGGGCATCGCAAACCTCTACGTCCTGACTTTC. The chain couples TRBV12-3 or TRBV12-4 to TRBJ2-6, with D possibly being TRBD1 or TRBD2 (5 bases each). The CDR3 is made up of 16 amino acids. The V end was cut by 5 bases, the J end by 11 bases, with 22 bases between.

The chain is built from TRBV7-3 and TRBJ2-5; 8 bases fit TRBD2. Germline V gives CDR1 SGHTA, CDR2 FQGTGA. The V segment lost 5 bases and the J segment 5 bases; nucleotides outside the gene matches: 10. The CDR3 spans 15 residues. The CDR3 DNA reads as TGTGCCAGCAGCGAGGGACTAGACATCAAGGAGACCCAGTACTTC. It encodes CASSEGLDIKETQYF.

This clonotype has a handful of counts. The J gene is TRBJ1-4, the V gene TRBV29-1; D call uncertain. The length of the CDR3 is 13 residues. CDR1 is SQVTM, CDR2 ANQGSEA, per germline. V was cut by 5 bases and J by 10 bases, with 17 bases left in between. DNA of the CDR3: TGCAGCGTTACCGGCCGGAGTGTCGGAAAACTGTTTTTT. It codes for CSVTGRSVGKLFF.

V gene TRBV10-3 combines with J gene TRBJ1-2; tentative D call: TRBD1 (6 bases). Between the trimmed V and J ends, which lost 6 bases and 5 bases, there was a span of 16 bases. This CDR3 contains 14 residues. From germline, CDR1 is ENHRY and CDR2 SYGVKD. CDR3 in amino acids: CAIRDGQPSYGYTF. The CDR3 nucleotides read TGTGCCATCAGAGACGGACAGCCATCATATGGCTACACCTTC.

V gene TRBV20-1 combines with J gene TRBJ2-7; TRBD2 agrees at 11 bases. J was trimmed by 3 bases and V by 5 bases; bases with no gene match: 3. This CDR3 is 13 amino acids long. Germline values: CDR1 DFQATT, CDR2 SNEGSKA (reference sequence). The CDR3 DNA reads as TGCAGTGCTCCTACTAGCGGGGGCTACGAGCAGTACTTC. Encoded protein: CSAPTSGGYEQYF.

The V and J genes are TRBV5-1 and TRBJ2-4; 8 nucleotides align to TRBD1. The J call may be incorrect, as the DNA end agrees better with TRBJ2-7. Germline V gene data show CDR1 as SGHRS and CDR2 as YFSETQ. The CDR3 sequence is 14 residues long. CDR3 in amino acids: CASSLEGTGYEQYF. CDR3 coding DNA: TGCGCCAGCAGCTTGGAAGGGACAGGCTACGAGCAGTACTTC.

This clonotype was counted a few times. The chain employs TRBV29-1 and TRBJ1-2, with TRBD1 matching over 10 bases. The junction had 10 bases not matched to a gene; V was cut back by 6 bases and J by 6 bases. This CDR3 region has 14 residues. Germline CDR1 SQVTM, CDR2 ANQGSEA. The CDR3 region is CSVGEGDRGDGYTF. CDR3 nucleotide sequence: TGCAGCGTCGGGGAAGGGGACAGGGGCGATGGCTACACCTTC.

V gene TRBV9 combines with J gene TRBJ1-2; tentative D call: TRBD1 (6 bases). Trimming pared 0 bases from V and 3 bases from J, leaving 9 bases between. The length of the CDR3 is 14 residues. Germline V gene data show CDR1 as SGDLS and CDR2 as YYNGEE. CDR3: CASSVADSYYGYTF. CDR3 nucleotide sequence: TGTGCCAGCAGCGTAGCGGACAGCTACTATGGCTACACCTTC. The entire variable domain, with the rest obtained from reference TRBV9 and TRBJ1-2, is as follows: DSGVTQTPKHLITATGQRVTLRCSPRSGDLSVYWYQQSLDQGLQFLIQYYNGEERAKGNILERFSAQQFPDLHSELNLSSLELGDSALYFCASSVADSYYGYTFGSGTRLTVV.

The chain carries TRBV7-2 and TRBJ2-1; no firm D call. V gave up 0 bases and J gave up 13 bases, with 13 bases separating them. The CDR3 extends over 13 amino acids. Germline values: CDR1 SGHTA, CDR2 FQGNSA. This chain's CDR3 is CASSLAESQTQFF. CDR3 in DNA: TGTGCCAGCAGCTTAGCAGAATCCCAGACCCAGTTCTTC.

This clonotype was seen a handful of times. The gene calls are TRBV29-1 and TRBJ1-4; possibly TRBD1 for D (5 bases). The CDR3 length is 14 residues. Germline CDR1 is SQVTM and CDR2 is ANQGSEA. Trimming took off 7 bases at V and 5 bases at J, with 17 bases between the two ends. The CDR3 is CSASLGPRNEKLFF. The CDR3 region has the DNA TGCAGCGCTTCACTGGGGCCGAGAAATGAAAAACTGTTTTTT.

The chain joins TRBV7-9 to TRBJ2-1; 7 bases are shared with TRBD2. This CDR3 is 14 amino acids long. Per germline, CDR1 SEHNR and CDR2 FQNEAQ (reference sequence). J gave up 12 bases and V 1 base, and 9 bases lay outside the gene matches. CDR3 sequence: CASSLDGGRIWQFF. In DNA form, the CDR3 reads TGTGCCAGCAGCTTAGATGGCGGGAGAATCTGGCAGTTCTTC.

This sequence joins TRBV25-1 and TRBJ1-6; 7 positions agree with TRBD1. The CDR3 covers 13 residues. V lost 3 bases to trimming and J lost 10 bases; unmatched junction nucleotides: 3. Germline assignment: CDR1 MGHDK and CDR2 SYGVNS. The CDR3 DNA reads TGTGCCAGCAGTGAGCAACAGGGGTCACCCCTCCACTTT. Encoded protein: CASSEQQGSPLHF.

This chain joins TRBV4-2 and TRBJ2-1; 14 bases are a match to TRBD2. The CDR3 runs 16 residues. Germline CDR1 and CDR2: LGHNA and YNFKEQ. J lost 4 bases, V lost 4 bases, and 3 bases had no gene match. CDR3 protein: CASSPGTSGGYNEQFF. The CDR3, as DNA: TGTGCCAGCAGCCCTGGGACTAGCGGGGGTTACAATGAGCAGTTCTTC.

This clonotype was observed a few times. This chain joins TRBV6-4 and TRBJ2-1; 9 positions agree with TRBD2. The J segment lost 6 bases and the V segment lost 0 bases, leaving 6 bases of the junction unmatched. The CDR3 is 16 residues long. The germline gives CDR1 MRHNA, CDR2 SNTAGT. This CDR3 reads CASSDSVAGAPNEQFF. CDR3 sequence (DNA): TGTGCCAGCAGTGACTCGGTAGCGGGGGCCCCCAATGAGCAGTTCTTC.

The chain couples TRBV12-3 or TRBV12-4 to TRBJ2-7, with 8 bases fitting TRBD1. The ends lost 3 bases at V and 6 bases at J; junction bases unmatched: 10. There are 15 residues in the CDR3. CDR3 protein: CASSFGIRQGAEQYF. CDR3 in DNA: TGTGCCAGCAGTTTCGGCATCCGGCAGGGGGCCGAGCAGTACTTC.

V usage is TRBV29-1 and J usage is TRBJ2-1; TRBD1 might be the D (6 bases). V dropped 3 bases and J dropped 6 bases, with 18 bases sitting between them. CDR3 length equals 15 residues. CDR1 is SQVTM and CDR2 is ANQGSEA in the germline V gene. The CDR3 loop is CSVDPGAGKGNEQFF. Here the CDR3 DNA reads TGCAGCGTTGACCCAGGGGCAGGGAAGGGCAATGAGCAGTTCTTC.

Notes on this clonotype: One junction end does not reproduce the germline sequence, and a read error may be involved. V is TRBV5-1 and J is TRBJ2-5; 9 nucleotides align to TRBD1. CDR1 and CDR2 from the germline V gene are SGHRS and YFSETQ. CDR3 length: 14 residues. The CDR3 bases are TGCGCCAGCACTCTCGGGACAGGGCAAGGGACCCAGTACTTC. It translates to CASTLGTGQGTQYF.

V and J are TRBV7-2 and TRBJ1-3, with D possibly being TRBD1 (5 bases). Germline V gives CDR1 SGHTA, CDR2 FQGNSA. V lost 5 bases and J lost 3, with 11 bases in between. CDR3 length: 14 amino acids. The DNA for the CDR3 is TGTGCCAGCAGCCCCCCGGGGGGTGGAAACACCATATATTTT. The encoded protein is CASSPPGGGNTIYF.

The V call is TRBV20-1, the J call TRBJ2-2, with D tentatively TRBD1 or TRBD2 (6 bases each). Germline V gives CDR1 DFQATT, CDR2 SNEGSKA (reference sequence). This CDR3 has 15 amino acids. The V end lost 0 bases, the J end lost 4 bases, and 12 bases lay between the germline ends. CDR3 DNA: TGCAGTGCTAGAGAGGGGGGACAACTCACCGGGGAGCTGTTTTTT. Translation gives CSAREGGQLTGELFF.